The present T cell receptor beta chain was sequenced within a study of Graves' ophthalmopathy and Graves' hyperthyroidism (dated by TCRdb to the late 2010s). Background for the entire study: Peripheral blood samples were taken at the time of initial diagnosis, before any treatment was given. To explore V-J signatures that distinguish ophthalmopathy from hyperthyroidism, a discovery set of around 100 patients was enrolled, made up of 40 to 45 with ophthalmopathy and around 60 with stable hyperthyroidism. An independent validation cohort was composed of roughly 18 hyperthyroidism patients and around 16 patients who later progressed from hyperthyroidism to ophthalmopathy. For training and testing, the 80 to 100 patients in the discovery cohort were randomly divided in a 7:3 ratio. In total, approximately 130 blood samples were TCR-sequenced: around 42 ophthalmopathy, under 85 hyperthyroidism and approximately 17 hyperthyroidism-to-ophthalmopathy patients. The study used TCR beta repertoire signatures to distinguish Graves' ophthalmopathy from Graves' hyperthyroidism and to predict progression to ophthalmopathy. In roughly 6 hyperthyroidism patients, T-cell repertoires of thyroid tissue and blood were compared. After sampling, hyperthyroidism patients received methimazole starting at 30 mg daily, and ophthalmopathy patients received high-dose intravenous methylprednisolone. Overall study outcomes, separate from this receptor: Ophthalmopathy was separated from stable hyperthyroidism by the 13-signature model with just under 90% sensitivity and 81% to 83% specificity in cross-validation and with 80%/75% in the test set. Most expanded thyroid clonotypes with a frequency above 0.001 also appeared in blood, which suggests that blood repertoires may reflect the immune response in the thyroid. In validation, the model predicted ophthalmopathy progression with about 71% sensitivity and approximately 72% specificity; 12 predicted patients were CT-confirmed with GO in a median of about 6.1 months. No statistical method was used to set the sample size in advance, and the investigators knew which group each participant was assigned to.

Stable hyperthyroidism was defined as no progression to ophthalmopathy within 18 months of follow-up. The hyperthyroidism patients were 18 to 65 years old and newly diagnosed, with a disease duration of less than 2 months. Patients were excluded if they had other autoimmune diseases, uncontrolled infections, pregnancy or lactation. Clinical symptoms, serum thyroxine, TRAb, thyroid ultrasound and orbital computed tomography were used for diagnosis. Ficoll-Paque density gradient centrifugation was used to isolate PBMCs from under 11 ml of fresh peripheral blood. Total RNA was extracted with Trizol reagent and quality-checked on an Agilent 2100 Bioanalyzer. Spanning cysteine to phenylalanine, the CDR3 consists of 15 amino acids. Only CDR3 DNA remains: 45 bases, in frame from the first base. Ends trimmed: V by 6 bases, J by 3 bases; bases unmatched to a gene: 7. Reading the germline V gene gives CDR1 SGHTA and CDR2 FQGNSA.

There are a few counts of this clonotype. Its antigen is still unknown. Base qualities are not at hand, and no much larger clone is one base apart. For repertoire sequencing, the TCR beta CDR3 regions were amplified from RNA transcripts. HTBI primers and the Qiagen OneStep RT-PCR kit were used in a first-round RT-PCR, which was followed by a second-round multiplex PCR, size selection and purification. The libraries underwent paired-end sequencing with 100 bp reads on an Illumina HiSeq2000. As for how the authors treated the data: SOAPnuke was used to process the reads, removing any read that contained adapters or uncalled bases, had a mean Phred below 15, or lacked an exact match to the constant primer or identifier. COPE v1.2.5 was used to merge high-quality paired reads. Each unique nucleotide sequence was treated as a clonotype, and MiTCR v1.1 was used to align the clonotypes to the IMGT TRB V, D and J references. The analysis was limited to V-J combinations with a frequency above 0.0001, which together covered about 99% of the repertoires. For each V-J combination, a TCR clonal expansion and chaos score was defined as the ratio of F50 clonal expansion to chaos observed in the TCRdist matrix. Welch's t-statistics and random forest were used to reduce the features to approximately 13 V-J combinations, which were then used as input to a naive Bayes classifier. The Morisita-Horn index was used to measure how similar the thyroid and blood repertoires were. TCRdb handled the public reads itself, with Q25 trimming in fastp and clone calling in MiXCR, and kept productive beta chains. Rows with a matching CDR3 protein are joined into one entry that keeps the most common DNA and genes. These V and J calls rely on TCRdb rather than the paper's analysis. This sample comprises roughly 400,000 distinct CDR3 sequences, about 16% of them detected only once. Of the sample, about 7.3% falls within the top ten clones.

Source material: peripheral blood. The chain joins TRBV7-2 to TRBJ2-2, with TRBD1 identical over 7 junction bases. The sequence was obtained from a woman under 30 with stable Graves' hyperthyroidism. Donor details come from another sample of the same person, matched by shared clones. The CDR3: CASSQGQLYTGELFF. The DNA is TGTGCCAGCAGTCAGGGACAGTTATACACCGGGGAGCTGTTTTTT. The full variable domain, with segments outside the CDR3 supplied by the reference TRBV7-2 and TRBJ2-2 proteins, appears as GAGVSQSPSNKVTEKGKDVELRCDPISGHTALYWYRQSLGQGLEFLIYFQGNSAPDKSGLPSDRFSAERTGGSVSTLTIQRTQQEDSAVYLCASSQGQLYTGELFFGEGSRLTVL.